The 10 T cell receptor beta chains reported below all come from one sample, sequenced in a study of breast tumors, draining lymph nodes, adjacent tissues (dated by TCRdb to about 2016). Preparation of the library involved multiplex PCR. The sample was run on an Illumina HiSeq 2000. TCRdb itself trimmed the public reads at Q25 with fastp, ran MiXCR and retained productive beta chains. CDR3 protein sequences are deduplicated, and each keeps its most common genes and DNA. The sample contains about 100,000 distinct CDR3 sequences, 21% of them found a single time. Under 1.5% of the sample comes from the top ten. Lymph node samples came from the axillary draining lymph nodes of breast cancer patients. Sequenced sample: axillary lymph node tissue. These receptors were taken from a female donor with breast cancer. Some clones in this sample may be carry-over from other donors' samples.

This clonotype was counted ten times or more. The chain carries TRBV9 and TRBJ1-2; D might be TRBD1 (6 bases). The CDR3 spans 16 residues. The germline V gene encodes CDR1 SGDLS and CDR2 YYNGEE. The V gene lost 3 bases and the J gene lost 5 bases, with 20 bases spanning the gap. CDR3 loop: CASSGPGDSPAYGYTF. In DNA form, the CDR3 reads TGTGCCAGCAGCGGACCAGGGGATTCCCCTGCTTATGGCTACACCTTC.

This clonotype was recorded at least ten times. This chain joins TRBV7-8 and TRBJ2-7; D may match TRBD1 or TRBD2 (5 bases each). The CDR3 extends over 14 amino acids. In germline, CDR1 is SGHVS, CDR2 FQNEAQ. The ends were cut back, 5 bases at V and 3 bases at J, with 14 bases in the middle. Here the CDR3 reads CASSARDRVYEQYF. CDR3 in DNA: TGTGCCAGCAGCGCCCGGGACCGAGTCTACGAGCAGTACTTC. The full variable domain, its missing parts supplied by reference TRBV7-8 and TRBJ2-7, is GAGVSQSPRYKVAKRGQDVALRCDPISGHVSLFWYQQALGQGPEFLTYFQNEAQLDKSGLPSDRFFAERPEGSVSTLKIQRTQQEDSAVYLCASSARDRVYEQYFGPGTRLTVT.

A word on this clonotype: A much larger clone is a single base away; this may be a read error. CDR3 amino acids: CASGKETDTQYF. The CDR3 DNA reads TGTGCCAGCGGTAAGGAAACAGATACGCAGTATTTT. The V call is TRBV5-4, the J call TRBJ2-3; unclear D gene. The CDR3 loop spans 12 amino acids. Germline V gives CDR1 SGHNT, CDR2 YYREEE (reference sequence). V lost 7 bases, J lost 3 bases, and 9 bases lay in between.

Many counts were recorded for this clonotype. This rearrangement joins TRBV2 to TRBJ2-5; D perhaps matches TRBD1 (5 bases). CDR1 and CDR2 from the germline V gene are SNHLY and FYNNEI. The CDR3 covers 14 residues. V was clipped by 6 bases and J by 5 bases, with 16 bases between them. CDR3 nucleotide sequence: TGTGCCAGCAGCCCCTCCCGACAGTTGGAGACCCAGTACTTC. Residues: CASSPSRQLETQYF. The whole variable domain, filled in from reference TRBV2 and TRBJ2-5, reads EPEVTQTPSHQVTQMGQEVILRCVPISNHLYFYWYRQILGQKVEFLVSFYNNEISEKSEIFDDQFSVERPDGSNFTLKIRSTKLEDSAMYFCASSPSRQLETQYFGPGTRLLVL.

This clonotype was found many times. V is TRBV12-3 or TRBV12-4 and J is TRBJ1-2; 7 bases line up with TRBD1. There are 14 residues in the CDR3. After removal of 5 bases from V and 0 bases from J, the junction contained 3 bases not matched to a gene. In DNA form, the CDR3 reads TGTGCCAGCAGTCAGGGGGGCACTAACTATGGCTACACCTTC. It encodes CASSQGGTNYGYTF.

Many counts were recorded for this clonotype. The CDR3 loop reads CASSYSSGRETQYF. Written as DNA, the CDR3 is TGTGCCAGCAGTTACTCTAGCGGGAGAGAGACCCAGTACTTC. The chain carries TRBV6-6 and TRBJ2-5; the match to TRBD2 covers 9 bases. Trimming removed 0 bases from V and 4 bases from J; junction bases left unmatched: 0. CDR1 MNHNY and CDR2 SVGAGI come from the germline V gene (reference sequence). The length of the CDR3 is 14 residues.

This clonotype has a count of ten or more. V usage is TRBV10-3 and J usage is TRBJ1-5, with unresolved D. V was cut by 6 bases and J by 9 bases, with 15 bases left in between. CDR3 length: 13 residues. Germline CDR1 and CDR2: ENHRY and SYGVKD. The CDR3 DNA reads TGTGCCATCAGACCTACCGACACTGGGCCCCAGCATTTT. The encoded protein is CAIRPTDTGPQHF.

This clonotype was recorded many times. The chain is built from TRBV20-1 and TRBJ2-3, with 10 bases matching TRBD2. The CDR3 is 15 amino acids. V shed 1 base and J 2 bases; nucleotides not matched to a gene: 3. Germline loops: CDR1 DFQATT, CDR2 SNEGSKA (reference sequence). For the CDR3, the DNA is TGCAGTGCTAGAGGGACTAGCGGCCCCACAGATACGCAGTATTTT. It codes for CSARGTSGPTDTQYF.

V usage is TRBV4-2 and J usage is TRBJ1-1; maybe TRBD1 (5 bases). The CDR3 consists of 14 residues. Germline assignment: CDR1 LGHNA and CDR2 YNFKEQ. The V end lost 5 bases, the J end lost 8 bases, and 18 bases lay between the germline ends. This chain's CDR3 is CASSLNVGTLEAFF. The CDR3, as DNA: TGTGCCAGCAGCTTGAATGTAGGGACCCTAGAAGCTTTCTTT.

The chain combines TRBV15 with TRBJ1-1; perhaps TRBD1 as D (5 bases). From germline, CDR1 is LNHNV and CDR2 YYDKDF (reference sequence). This CDR3 region has 16 residues. The ends were cut back, 1 base at V and 1 base at J, with 13 bases in the middle. The CDR3 protein is CATSRVGVRRNTEAFF. Written as DNA, the CDR3 is TGTGCCACCAGCAGAGTGGGGGTCCGCCGGAACACTGAAGCTTTCTTT.